These 18 T cell receptor beta chains were all obtained from the same sample, sequenced in a study of blood T cell repertoires in COVID-19. Clones were sequenced by immunoSEQ multiplex PCR, and TCRdb holds only the in-frame ones, with some missing. The sample yields over 250,000 clones, approximately 85% seen once. The sequenced sample was peripheral blood. The receptors here all came from a man in his fifties with active or convalescent COVID-19.

This sequence joins TRBV4-1 and TRBJ2-7; D remains ambiguous. The CDR3 covers 14 residues. Trimming left V 1 base short and J 0 bases short, with 7 bases between. Germline CDR1 reads MGHRA; CDR2 reads YSYEKL. The CDR3 nucleotides are TGCGCCAGCAGCCAAGCTTACAGCTCCTACGAGCAGTACTTC. Translating it yields CASSQAYSSYEQYF.

This clone is a singleton in its sample. The chain combines TRBV7-9 with TRBJ2-1; TRBD1 aligns across 9 bases. The CDR3 is 15 residues long. CDR1 SEHNR and CDR2 FQNEAQ come from the germline V gene (reference sequence). Germline trimming cut 4 bases from V and 9 bases from J; bases unmatched to any gene: 10. As DNA, the CDR3 is TGTGCCAGCAGCTCAGGGACAGGGTGGGGGATTGAGCAGTTCTTC. It translates to CASSSGTGWGIEQFF.

This clone was seen a handful of times. The chain's CDR3 is CASSLVRETGELFF. In DNA, the CDR3 is TGTGCCAGCAGCTTAGTGAGGGAGACCGGGGAGCTGTTTTTT. The chain joins TRBV11-2 to TRBJ2-2; D possibly corresponds to TRBD2 (5 bases). Germline assignment: CDR1 SGHAT and CDR2 FQNNGV. The CDR3 consists of 14 residues. V was trimmed by 1 base and J by 5 bases, leaving 8 bases between them.

The chain is built from TRBV6-1 and TRBJ2-7; 8 positions match TRBD1. The CDR3 spans 17 residues. V lost 2 bases to trimming and J lost 0 bases; unmatched junction nucleotides: 9. Per germline, CDR1 MNHNS and CDR2 SASEGT. In DNA, the CDR3 is TGTGCCAGCAGTGAAAGGGATTCGACAGGGGCCTCCTACGAGCAGTACTTC. This encodes CASSERDSTGASYEQYF.

The rearrangement uses TRBV27 and TRBJ1-1; 8 bases map to TRBD1. The germline V gene has CDR1 MNHEY and CDR2 SMNVEV (reference sequence). The ends lost 1 base at V and 7 bases at J; junction bases unmatched: 8. CDR3 length: 15 amino acids. CDR3 sequence reads: CASSLLGRGLGEAFF. CDR3 nucleotides: TGTGCCAGCAGTTTATTAGGCAGGGGGCTGGGTGAAGCTTTCTTT.

V and J are TRBV25-1 and TRBJ2-1, with D possibly TRBD2 on 5 matching bases. Germline V gene lookup returns CDR1 MGHDK and CDR2 SYGVNS. Trimming removed 8 bases from V and 7 bases from J, with 15 bases in between. The CDR3 contains 13 residues. CDR3 DNA: TGTGCCAGCCGTGCCGCGGGTTCGAATGAGCAGTTCTTC. Its translation is CASRAAGSNEQFF.

In this sample, this clone turned up a few times. The rearrangement links TRBV7-9 to TRBJ1-1; D call uncertain. This CDR3 comprises 12 residues. Trimming pared 5 bases from V and 10 bases from J, leaving 14 bases between. CDR1 SEHNR and CDR2 FQNEAQ come from the germline V gene (reference sequence). CDR3 DNA sequence: TGTGCCAGCAGCCCGGAGGCGCGGGGAGCTTTCTTT. Its protein product is CASSPEARGAFF.

The V call is TRBV4-1, the J call TRBJ1-5, with D tentatively TRBD1 (5 bases). Germline V CDR1 and CDR2: MGHRA, YSYEKL. Trimming shortened V by 1 base and J by 9 bases, and 16 bases separated the two germline ends. The CDR3 contains 15 residues. As DNA, the CDR3 is TGCGCCAGCAGCCAAGCTCGTCGGGGGTTTTCGCCCCAGCATTTT. Amino acid sequence: CASSQARRGFSPQHF.

The V gene is TRBV4-3, the J gene TRBJ1-1, with D unresolved. Germline CDR1 LGHNA, CDR2 YSLEER. The CDR3 extends over 15 amino acids. Trimming cost V 4 bases and J 1 base, with 13 bases left between them. In DNA, the CDR3 is TGCGCCAGCAGCCCCCGCCTTGGCTCGAACACTGAAGCTTTCTTT. As protein: CASSPRLGSNTEAFF.

The chain employs TRBV6-6 and TRBJ2-7, with TRBD2 matching over 13 bases. Germline CDR1 reads MNHNY; CDR2 reads SVGAGI (reference sequence). Trimming took 8 bases from V and 5 from J; bases not matched to a gene: 3. The CDR3 contains 13 residues. CDR3 sequence: CASRTSGSDEQYF. DNA for the CDR3: TGTGCCAGCCGGACTAGCGGGAGCGACGAGCAGTACTTC.

This clone was counted a single time. One junction end disagrees with the germline gene, perhaps due to a read error. This chain connects TRBV10-3 to TRBJ1-6; D uncertain. The CDR3 is 14 amino acids. Looked up from germline, CDR1 is ENHRY and CDR2 is SYGVKD. The CDR3 bases are TGTGCCACCAGTGGATCAGGTTTTAATTCACCCCTCCACTTT. Amino acid sequence: CATSGSGFNSPLHF.

This clone came up once. CDR3 residues: CASSQGVRTGQTEAFF. DNA of the CDR3: TGTGCCAGCAGCCAAGGGGTGCGGACAGGGCAGACTGAAGCTTTCTTT. The chain combines TRBV4-2 with TRBJ1-1; 8 nucleotides align to TRBD1. The CDR3 runs 16 residues. The J segment lost 5 bases and the V segment lost 1 base, leaving 9 bases of the junction unmatched. Germline V gene sequence: CDR1 LGHNA, CDR2 YNFKEQ.

DNA of the CDR3: TGTGCCAGCAGCTTGGAAAGACAGATGAACTATGGCTACACCTTC. This translates into CASSLERQMNYGYTF. The chain combines TRBV12-1 with TRBJ1-2; the D call in the table, TRBD1, was not verified against the DNA. TRBV12-1 represents a pseudogene. The CDR3 extends over 15 amino acids.

The J gene is TRBJ2-2, the V gene TRBV5-1; 8 bases line up with TRBD2. CDR1 is SGHRS, CDR2 YFSETQ, per germline. V trimming: 4 bases; J trimming: 5 bases; junction bases outside the gene matches: 10. The CDR3 is 16 amino acids. The CDR3 sequence: CASSARLALPTGELFF. In DNA form, the CDR3 reads TGCGCCAGCAGCGCGAGACTAGCGCTACCAACCGGGGAGCTGTTTTTT. Together with reference TRBV5-1 and TRBJ2-2, the CDR3 gives the full variable domain: KAGVTQTPRYLIKTRGQQVTLSCSPISGHRSVSWYQQTPGQGLQFLFEYFSETQRNKGNFPGRFSGRQFSNSRSEMNVSTLELGDSALYLCASSARLALPTGELFFGEGSRLTVL.

The chain uses TRBV20-1 and TRBJ1-1; D is unresolved. CDR3 size: 12 residues. The V end lost 3 bases, the J end lost 4 bases, and 9 bases lay between the germline ends. The V gene's germline CDR1 is DFQATT and CDR2 SNEGSKA (reference sequence). In nucleotides, the CDR3 is TGCAGTGCTAGTGACCCCGTCACTGAAGCTTTCTTT. Amino acids: CSASDPVTEAFF.

This chain connects TRBV30 to TRBJ2-1; D gene uncertain. Germline V CDR1 and CDR2: GTSNPN, SVGIG (reference sequence). Trimming stripped 2 bases from V and 4 bases from J, with 12 bases between. CDR3 length: 14 amino acids. Written as DNA, the CDR3 is TGTGCCTGGAGTATGGCGGCTAAGTACAATGAGCAGTTCTTC. Translated: CAWSMAAKYNEQFF.

The J gene is TRBJ1-1, the V gene TRBV4-1, with D perhaps TRBD1 (5 bases). The CDR3 runs 13 residues. V was pared by 4 bases and J by 1 base, with 7 bases between. Germline loops: CDR1 MGHRA, CDR2 YSYEKL. In DNA, the CDR3 is TGCGCCAGCAGCCTGGGGGGGAACACTGAAGCTTTCTTT. Its translation: CASSLGGNTEAFF.

The chain recombines TRBV5-1 with TRBJ2-2; 11 positions agree with TRBD2. CDR3 length: 14 residues. Germline assignment: CDR1 SGHRS and CDR2 YFSETQ. V was pared by 4 bases and J by 5 bases, with 1 base of the junction left unmatched. Written as DNA, the CDR3 is TGCGCCAGCAGCACTAGCGGGAGTACCGGGGAGCTGTTTTTT. Translating gives CASSTSGSTGELFF.